This T cell receptor beta chain was captured in a study of CD8+CD57+ T cells in acquired aplastic anemia. Study in general: An average of roughly 2.9 ug of DNA was obtained from sorted CD4+ and CD8+ cells.

This clonotype was seen a few times. The antigen remains undetermined. A single base separates this from a much larger clone, so it may be a read error. Study outcomes and limitations: Some 28 CD8+ CDR3 sequences occurred in both the patients and the controls.

V was shortened by 5 bases and J by 6 bases, with 14 bases between the two germline ends. The germline V gene has CDR1 SGHNT and CDR2 YENEEA. The length of the CDR3 is 13 residues. Patients who underwent sequencing had shown CD8+CD57+ cell expansion by flow cytometry. Each patient had severe acquired aplastic anemia. Using genomic DNA as the template, TCR beta VDJ and CDR3 profiling was carried out. TCRdb recomputed calls from the reads with MiXCR, one row per CDR3 protein. This repertoire shows 100,000 to 150,000 distinct CDR3 sequences, less than 50% found once; its top ten account for 2.6%. The chain is built from TRBV11-3 and TRBJ2-7, with no clear D. The receptor was isolated from a human donor with aplastic anemia. The source material was sorted CD4+, CD8+, or CD8+CD57+ T cells (not recorded which) from PBMCs. CDR3 sequence: CASSTPSACEQYV. CDR3 DNA sequence: TGTGCCAGCAGCACCCCAAGTGCCTGCGAGCAGTACGTC.